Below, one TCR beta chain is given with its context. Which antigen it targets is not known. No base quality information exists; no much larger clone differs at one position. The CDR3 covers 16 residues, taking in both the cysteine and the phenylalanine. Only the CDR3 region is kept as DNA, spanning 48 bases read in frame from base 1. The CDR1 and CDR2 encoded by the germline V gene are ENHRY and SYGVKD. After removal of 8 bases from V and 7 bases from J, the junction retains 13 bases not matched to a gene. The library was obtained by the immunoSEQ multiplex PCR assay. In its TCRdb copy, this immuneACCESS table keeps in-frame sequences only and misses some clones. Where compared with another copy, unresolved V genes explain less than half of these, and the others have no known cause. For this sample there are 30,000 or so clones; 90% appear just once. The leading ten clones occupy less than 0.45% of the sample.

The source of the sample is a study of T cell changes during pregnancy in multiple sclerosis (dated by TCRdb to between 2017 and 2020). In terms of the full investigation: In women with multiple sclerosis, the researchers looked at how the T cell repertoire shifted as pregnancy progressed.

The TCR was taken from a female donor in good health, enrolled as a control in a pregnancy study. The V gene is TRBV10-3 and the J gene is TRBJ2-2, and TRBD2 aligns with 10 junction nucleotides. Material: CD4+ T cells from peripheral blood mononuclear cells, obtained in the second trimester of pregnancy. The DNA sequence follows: TGTGCCATCGGCCGGGGGCTAGCGGGAGCGAACGGGGAGCTGTTTTTT. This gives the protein CAIGRGLAGANGELFF.